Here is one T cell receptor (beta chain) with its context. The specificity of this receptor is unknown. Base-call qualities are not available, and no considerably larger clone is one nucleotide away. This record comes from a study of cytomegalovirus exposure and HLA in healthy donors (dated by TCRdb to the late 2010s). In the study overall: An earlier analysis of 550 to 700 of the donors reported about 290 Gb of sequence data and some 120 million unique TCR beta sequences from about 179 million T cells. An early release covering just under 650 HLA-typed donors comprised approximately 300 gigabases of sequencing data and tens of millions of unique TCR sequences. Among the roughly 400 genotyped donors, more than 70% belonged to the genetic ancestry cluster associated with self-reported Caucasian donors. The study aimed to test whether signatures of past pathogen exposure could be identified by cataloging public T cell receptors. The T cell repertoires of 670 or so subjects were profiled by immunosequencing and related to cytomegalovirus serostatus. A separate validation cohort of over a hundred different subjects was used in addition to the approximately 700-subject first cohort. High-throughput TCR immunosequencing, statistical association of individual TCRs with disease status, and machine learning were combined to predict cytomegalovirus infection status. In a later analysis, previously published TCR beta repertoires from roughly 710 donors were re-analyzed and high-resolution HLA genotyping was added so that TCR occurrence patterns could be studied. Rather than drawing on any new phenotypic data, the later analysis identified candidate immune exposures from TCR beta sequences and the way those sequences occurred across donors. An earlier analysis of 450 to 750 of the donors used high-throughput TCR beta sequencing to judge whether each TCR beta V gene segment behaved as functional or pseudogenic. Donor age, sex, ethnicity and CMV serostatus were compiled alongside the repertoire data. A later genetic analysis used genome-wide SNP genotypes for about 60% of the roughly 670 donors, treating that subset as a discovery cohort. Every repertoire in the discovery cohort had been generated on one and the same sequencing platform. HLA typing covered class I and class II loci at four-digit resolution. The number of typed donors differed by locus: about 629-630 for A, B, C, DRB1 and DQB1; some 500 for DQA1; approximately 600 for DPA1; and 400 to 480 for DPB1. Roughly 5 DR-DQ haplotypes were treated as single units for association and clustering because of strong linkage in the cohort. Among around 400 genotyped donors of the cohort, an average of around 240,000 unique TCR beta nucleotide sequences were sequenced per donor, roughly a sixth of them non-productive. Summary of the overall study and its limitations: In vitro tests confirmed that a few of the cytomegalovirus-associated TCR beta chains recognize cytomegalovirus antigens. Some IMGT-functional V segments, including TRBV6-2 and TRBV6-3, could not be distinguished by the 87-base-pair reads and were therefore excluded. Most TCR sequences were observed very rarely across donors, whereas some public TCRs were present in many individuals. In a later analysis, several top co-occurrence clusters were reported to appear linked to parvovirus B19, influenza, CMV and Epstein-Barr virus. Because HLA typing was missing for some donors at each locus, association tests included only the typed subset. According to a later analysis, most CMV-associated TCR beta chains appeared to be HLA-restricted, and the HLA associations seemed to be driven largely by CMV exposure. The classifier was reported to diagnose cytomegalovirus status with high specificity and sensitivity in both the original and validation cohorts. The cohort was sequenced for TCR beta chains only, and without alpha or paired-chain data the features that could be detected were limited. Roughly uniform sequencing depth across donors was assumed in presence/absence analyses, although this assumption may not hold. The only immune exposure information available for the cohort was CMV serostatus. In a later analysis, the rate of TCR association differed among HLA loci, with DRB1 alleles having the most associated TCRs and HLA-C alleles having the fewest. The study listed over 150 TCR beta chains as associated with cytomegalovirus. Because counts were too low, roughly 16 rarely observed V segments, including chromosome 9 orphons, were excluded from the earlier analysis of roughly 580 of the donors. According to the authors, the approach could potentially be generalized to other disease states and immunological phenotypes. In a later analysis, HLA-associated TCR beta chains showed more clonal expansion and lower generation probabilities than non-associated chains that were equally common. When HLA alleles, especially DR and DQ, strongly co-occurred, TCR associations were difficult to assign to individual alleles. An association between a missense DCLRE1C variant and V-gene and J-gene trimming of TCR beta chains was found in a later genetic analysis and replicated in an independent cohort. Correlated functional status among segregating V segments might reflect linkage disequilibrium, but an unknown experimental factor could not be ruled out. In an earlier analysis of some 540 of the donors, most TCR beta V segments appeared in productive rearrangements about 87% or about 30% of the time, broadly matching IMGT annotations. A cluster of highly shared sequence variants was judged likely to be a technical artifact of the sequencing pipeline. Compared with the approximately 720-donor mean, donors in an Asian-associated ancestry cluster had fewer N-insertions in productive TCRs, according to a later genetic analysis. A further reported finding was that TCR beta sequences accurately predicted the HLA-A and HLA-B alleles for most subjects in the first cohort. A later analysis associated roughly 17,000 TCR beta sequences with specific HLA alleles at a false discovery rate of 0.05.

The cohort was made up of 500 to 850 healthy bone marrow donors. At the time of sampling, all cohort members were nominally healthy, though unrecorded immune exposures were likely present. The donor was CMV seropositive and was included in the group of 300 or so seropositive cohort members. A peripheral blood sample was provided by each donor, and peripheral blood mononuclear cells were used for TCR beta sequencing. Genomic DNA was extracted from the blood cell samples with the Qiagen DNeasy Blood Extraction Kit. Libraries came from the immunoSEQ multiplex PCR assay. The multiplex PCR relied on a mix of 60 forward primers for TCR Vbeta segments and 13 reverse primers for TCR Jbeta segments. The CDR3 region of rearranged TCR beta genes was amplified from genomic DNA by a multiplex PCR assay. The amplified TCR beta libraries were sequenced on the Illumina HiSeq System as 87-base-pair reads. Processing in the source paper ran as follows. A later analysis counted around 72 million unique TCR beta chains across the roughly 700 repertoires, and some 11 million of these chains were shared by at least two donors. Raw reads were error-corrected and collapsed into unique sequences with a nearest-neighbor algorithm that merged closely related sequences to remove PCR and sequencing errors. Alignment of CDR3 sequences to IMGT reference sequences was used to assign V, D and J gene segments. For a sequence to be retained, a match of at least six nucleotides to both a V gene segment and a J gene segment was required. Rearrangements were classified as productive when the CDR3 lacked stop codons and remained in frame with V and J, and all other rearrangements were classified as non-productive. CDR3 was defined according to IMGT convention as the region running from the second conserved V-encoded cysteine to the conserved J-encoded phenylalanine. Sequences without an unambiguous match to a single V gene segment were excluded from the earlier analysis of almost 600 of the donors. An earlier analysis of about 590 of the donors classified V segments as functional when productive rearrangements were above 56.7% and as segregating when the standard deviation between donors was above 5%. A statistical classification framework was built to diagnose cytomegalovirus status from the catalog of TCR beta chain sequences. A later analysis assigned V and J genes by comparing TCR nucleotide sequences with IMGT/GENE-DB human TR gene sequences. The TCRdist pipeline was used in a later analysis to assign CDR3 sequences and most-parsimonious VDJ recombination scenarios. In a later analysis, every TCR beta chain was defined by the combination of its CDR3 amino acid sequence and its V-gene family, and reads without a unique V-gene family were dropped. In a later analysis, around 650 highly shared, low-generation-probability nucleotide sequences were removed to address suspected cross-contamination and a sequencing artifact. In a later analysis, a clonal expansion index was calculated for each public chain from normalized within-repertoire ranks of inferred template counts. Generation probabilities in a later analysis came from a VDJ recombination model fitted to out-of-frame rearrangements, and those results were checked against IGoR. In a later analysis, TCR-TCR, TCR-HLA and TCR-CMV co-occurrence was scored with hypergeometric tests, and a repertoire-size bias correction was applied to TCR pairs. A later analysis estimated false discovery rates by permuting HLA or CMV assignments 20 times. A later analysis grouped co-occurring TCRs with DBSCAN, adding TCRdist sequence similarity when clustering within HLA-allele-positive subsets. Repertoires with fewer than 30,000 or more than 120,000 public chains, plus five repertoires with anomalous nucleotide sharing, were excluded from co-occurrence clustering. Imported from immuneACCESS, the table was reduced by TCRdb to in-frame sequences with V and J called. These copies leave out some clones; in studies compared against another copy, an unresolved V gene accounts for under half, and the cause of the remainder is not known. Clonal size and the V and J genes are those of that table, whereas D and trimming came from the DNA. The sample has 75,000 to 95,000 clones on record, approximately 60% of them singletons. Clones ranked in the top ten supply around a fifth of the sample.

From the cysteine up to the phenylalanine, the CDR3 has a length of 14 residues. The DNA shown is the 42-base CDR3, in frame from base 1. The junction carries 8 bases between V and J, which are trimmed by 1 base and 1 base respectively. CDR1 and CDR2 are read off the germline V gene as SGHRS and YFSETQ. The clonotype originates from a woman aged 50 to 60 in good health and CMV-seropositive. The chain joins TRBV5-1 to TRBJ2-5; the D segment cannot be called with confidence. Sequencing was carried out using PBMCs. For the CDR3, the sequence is CASSLQPSQETQYF. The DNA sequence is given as TGCGCCAGCAGCTTGCAACCGAGCCAAGAGACCCAGTACTTC.